Presented here are 23 T cell receptor beta chains from one specimen sequenced in a study of shared T cell receptors in the human thymus. This table comes from immunoSEQ multiplex PCR, and its TCRdb copy is limited to in-frame clones, with some not included. The sample holds approximately 760,000 clones, approximately 85% seen once. The data also belong to a second study, concerning human thymus T cells.

The specimen was thymocytes. The receptors here all came from a girl less than two years old with a congenital heart defect.

The chain couples TRBV5-8 to TRBJ1-1; the match to TRBD1 covers 7 bases. Trimming at V came to 7 bases and at J to 11 bases, leaving 8 bases not matched to a gene. Germline values: CDR1 SGHTS, CDR2 YDEGEE. The CDR3 consists of 11 residues. The CDR3 DNA reads as TGTGCCAGCTGTCCCGACAGGGTGGCTTTCTTT. It codes for CASCPDRVAFF.

The CDR3 coding sequence is TGCGCCAGCAGTCGGGGGGGATACACAGATACGCAGTATTTT. The encoded protein is CASSRGGYTDTQYF. V and J are TRBV10-2 and TRBJ2-3, with 8 nucleotides matching TRBD2. V was clipped by 5 bases and J by 2 bases; unmatched bases: 3. Germline V CDR1 and CDR2: WSHSY, SAAADI. This CDR3 contains 14 residues.

The chain joins TRBV6-1 to TRBJ2-3; 12 positions match TRBD2. CDR3 length equals 15 residues. V was clipped by 6 bases and J by 6 bases; unmatched bases: 7. Germline lookup yields CDR1 MNHNS and CDR2 SASEGT. CDR3 DNA: TGTGCCAGCAGCAGGACTAGCGGGGACGCGGATACGCAGTATTTT. This gives the protein CASSRTSGDADTQYF.

This clone was found once. CDR3 sequence (DNA): TGCGCCAGCAGCCCCCAGTGGGAGGGAAATTATAACTATGGCTACACCTTC. Amino acids: CASSPQWEGNYNYGYTF. The gene calls are TRBV4-1 and TRBJ1-2; D not resolved. Germline values: CDR1 MGHRA, CDR2 YSYEKL. Trimming pared 4 bases from V and 1 base from J, leaving 19 bases between. This CDR3 comprises 17 residues.

The rearrangement uses TRBV6-5 and TRBJ2-2, with 8 bases that match TRBD2. The J segment lost 3 bases and the V segment lost 7 bases, leaving 7 bases of the junction unmatched. The CDR3 is 15 amino acids. Germline CDR1 MNHEY, CDR2 SVGAGI. The CDR3 spells CASTKRRGDTGELFF. CDR3 DNA sequence: TGTGCCAGCACAAAGCGGCGGGGGGACACCGGGGAGCTGTTTTTT.

The rearrangement uses TRBV21-1 and TRBJ2-7; the table assigns TRBD2, which was not confirmed against the DNA. TRBV21-1 is a pseudogene. This CDR3 has 15 residues. The CDR3 reads CASSKDGTALHEQYF. The CDR3, as DNA: TGTGCCAGCAGCAAAGATGGGACTGCGCTTCACGAGCAGTACTTC.

This chain joins TRBV7-2 and TRBJ1-2; 10 nucleotides agree with TRBD1. V shed 5 bases, J shed 4 bases, and the junction held 10 bases outside the gene matches. The CDR3 sequence is 16 residues long. Per germline, CDR1 SGHTA and CDR2 FQGNSA. CDR3 residues: CASSVTGTGESYGYTF. The CDR3 DNA reads TGTGCCAGCAGCGTAACCGGGACAGGGGAATCCTATGGCTACACCTTC.

The chain has TRBV5-5 and TRBJ2-7; 7 positions match TRBD1. Trimming took 3 bases from V and 4 from J; bases not matched to a gene: 19. This CDR3 has 18 residues. CDR1 SGHKS and CDR2 YYEKEE come from the germline V gene (reference sequence). The CDR3 nucleotides read TGTGCCAGCAGCTCCGTTCCCCACTACGGGACAGTGTTGTACGAGCAGTACTTC. It is translated as CASSSVPHYGTVLYEQYF.

The chain is built from TRBV7-6 and TRBJ2-7; D remains unclear. Germline V CDR1 and CDR2: SGHVS, FNYEAQ. The V end was cut by 4 bases, the J end by 2 bases, with 9 bases between. The CDR3 totals 13 residues. The CDR3 reads CASSSKTPYEQYF. The CDR3 DNA follows: TGTGCCAGCAGCTCAAAAACACCCTACGAGCAGTACTTC.

The table lists this clone with a count of one. A junction boundary mismatches the germline segment, possibly from a read error. This CDR3 is also generated by other DNA sequences in the sample. The chain uses TRBV10-3 and TRBJ1-4; D is possibly TRBD1 (6 bases). CDR3 size: 18 residues. Per germline, CDR1 ENHRY and CDR2 SYGVKD. The CDR3 sequence is CATGTFRDNPTTNEKLFF. The CDR3 bases are TGTGCCACGGGGACCTTCCGGGACAACCCCACAACTAATGAAAAACTGTTCTTT.

The J gene is TRBJ1-2, the V gene TRBV15; 7 positions agree with TRBD1. The germline gives CDR1 LNHNV, CDR2 YYDKDF (reference sequence). The junction had 21 bases not matched to a gene; V was cut back by 1 base and J by 4 bases. This CDR3 comprises 20 residues. CDR3 residues: CATSRASRPGTDVDTYGYTF. The CDR3 nucleotides are TGTGCCACCAGCAGAGCTAGCAGACCCGGGACAGACGTAGATACCTATGGCTACACCTTC.

The genes are TRBV4-1 and TRBJ1-1, with a weak D call TRBD1 (5 bases). Germline V gene sequence: CDR1 MGHRA, CDR2 YSYEKL. Trimming took off 1 base at V and 12 bases at J, with 18 bases between the two ends. The CDR3 has 14 residues. The DNA for the CDR3 is TGCGCCAGCAGCCAAGTTCGTGGGACTTGTGGGACTTTCTTT. Its protein product is CASSQVRGTCGTFF.

CDR3 in amino acids: CASSDSEGIDRGRRTEAFF. The CDR3, as DNA: TGTGCCAGCAGTGACTCGGAGGGTATAGACAGGGGTAGACGCACTGAAGCTTTCTTT. V gene TRBV6-4 combines with J gene TRBJ1-1; 8 bases align to TRBD1. Per the germline V gene, CDR1 is MRHNA and CDR2 is SNTAGT. Trimming cost V 0 bases and J 4 bases; bases outside gene matches: 16. CDR3 length: 19 residues.

The chain's CDR3 is CAWRGDRGSGNTIYF. The DNA for the CDR3 is TGTGCCTGGAGGGGTGACAGGGGCTCTGGAAACACCATATATTTT. The chain is built from TRBV30 and TRBJ1-3, with TRBD1 matching 8 bases. Germline V lookup: CDR1 GTSNPN, CDR2 SVGIG (reference sequence). The CDR3 consists of 15 residues. The J segment lost 0 bases and the V segment lost 3 bases, leaving 4 bases of the junction unmatched.

V and J are TRBV28 and TRBJ1-1; 10 bases match TRBD1. The CDR3 has 20 amino acids. V shed 5 bases and J 0 bases; nucleotides not matched to a gene: 18. Germline-derived CDR1 and CDR2 are MDHEN and SYDVKM. Here the CDR3 DNA reads TGTGCCAGCAGTCGACGACAGGGGGCCCTTGTACCCCTTGTGAACACTGAAGCTTTCTTT. It is translated as CASSRRQGALVPLVNTEAFF.

CDR3 coding DNA: TGTGCCAGCAGCTTAGCTCGGGGGGCGGCCTACGAGCAGTACTTC. Its protein product is CASSLARGAAYEQYF. The chain links TRBV7-2 to TRBJ2-7; perhaps TRBD2 as D (7 bases). Germline CDR1 and CDR2: SGHTA and FQGNSA. V was trimmed by 0 bases and J by 2 bases, leaving 11 bases between them. This CDR3 is 15 amino acids long.

The chain carries TRBV12-5 and TRBJ2-1; TRBD2 aligns across 13 bases. This CDR3 comprises 16 residues. Unmatched junction bases numbered 6, after V lost 2 bases and J lost 8 bases. CDR1 is LGHNT and CDR2 is FRNRAP in the germline V gene. The CDR3 coding sequence is TGTGCTAGTGGTTTGATGACTAGCGGGGGGTATCATGAGCAGTTCTTC. It codes for CASGLMTSGGYHEQFF. Full variable domain (outside the CDR3, taken from reference TRBV12-5 and TRBJ2-1): DARVTQTPRHKVTEMGQEVTMRCQPILGHNTVFWYRQTMMQGLELLAYFRNRAPLDDSGMPKDRFSAEMPDATLATLKIQPSEPRDSAVYFCASGLMTSGGYHEQFFGPGTRLTVL.

This clone occurred a few times. The V and J genes are TRBV6-5 and TRBJ1-2; D is unresolved. V lost 0 bases and J 6 bases, leaving 11 bases between the germline ends. The CDR3 spans 14 residues. Germline CDR1 is MNHEY and CDR2 is SVGAGI. The chain's CDR3 is CASSYSGPENGYTF. CDR3 nucleotides: TGTGCCAGCAGTTACTCTGGTCCCGAGAATGGCTACACCTTC.

This chain connects TRBV10-3 to TRBJ1-2; 7 nucleotides match TRBD1. The CDR3 totals 18 residues. J lost 4 bases, V lost 2 bases, and 16 bases had no gene match. Germline CDR1 ENHRY, CDR2 SYGVKD. The CDR3 loop is CAISEPHSPGQIVYGYTF. In nucleotides, the CDR3 is TGTGCCATCAGTGAGCCCCACTCACCGGGACAGATCGTCTATGGCTACACCTTC.

The CDR3 region is CASSLGTSGLTQYF. CDR3 sequence (DNA): TGTGCCAGCAGCCTTGGGACTAGCGGCCTGACGCAGTATTTT. The chain employs TRBV11-2 and TRBJ2-3; TRBD2 matches at 11 bases. V lost 5 bases, J lost 9 bases, and 7 bases stayed unmatched. This CDR3 has 14 amino acids. Germline V gene data show CDR1 as SGHAT and CDR2 as FQNNGV.

The V gene is TRBV28, the J gene TRBJ1-3; TRBD1 might be the D (6 bases). The CDR3 is made up of 15 amino acids. V shed 6 bases and J shed 7 bases, with 19 bases lying between them. Germline V gene lookup returns CDR1 MDHEN and CDR2 SYDVKM. The CDR3 DNA follows: TGTGCCAGCAGCCATAGGACAGCGTTAGGGAACACCATATATTTT. Protein sequence: CASSHRTALGNTIYF.

The V gene is TRBV19, the J gene TRBJ1-2; 7 nucleotides match TRBD1. CDR3 length: 13 residues. CDR1 is LNHDA, CDR2 SQIVND, per germline (reference sequence). Trimming took 6 bases from V and 5 from J; bases not matched to a gene: 6. The CDR3 coding sequence is TGTGCCAGTAGGGGCAGGGGGGTTTATGGCTACACCTTC. The encoded protein is CASRGRGVYGYTF.

The chain joins TRBV28 to TRBJ2-7, with D possibly TRBD1 on 5 matching bases. Per germline, CDR1 MDHEN and CDR2 SYDVKM. This CDR3 has 13 residues. Trimming took off 6 bases at V and 2 bases at J, with 11 bases between the two ends. The CDR3 sequence: CASRNRSPYEQYF. The CDR3, as DNA: TGTGCCAGCAGAAACAGGAGCCCCTACGAGCAGTACTTC.